This is a list of T cell receptor beta chains from one sample in a study of blood T cell repertoires in COVID-19. Clones were sequenced by immunoSEQ multiplex PCR, and TCRdb holds only the in-frame ones, with some missing. The sample holds more than 200,000 clones, over 80% seen once. Sequencing was carried out using peripheral blood. All receptors derive from a man aged 35-49 years with acute or convalescent COVID-19. CDR3s include the opening cysteine and the closing phenylalanine or tryptophan. Each record gives: J gene, clone size, D gene, V gene, CDR3 DNA, CDR3 protein. A D gene is named only where the DNA matches it firmly. Clone size, where shown, is once, few, many, or a class for clones that have expanded.

j_call: TRBJ1-1
clone_size: .
d_call: .
v_call: TRBV4-2
cdr3_nt: TGTGCCAGCAGCCAAGATAGGTCGGGGGATCGGTTCTTT
cdr3_aa: CASSQDRSGDRFF

j_call: TRBJ2-4
clone_size: once
d_call: .
v_call: TRBV19
cdr3_nt: TGTGCCAGTAGTCCCGCCCGGGACATTCAGTACTTC
cdr3_aa: CASSPARDIQYF

j_call: TRBJ1-6
clone_size: once
d_call: TRBD1
v_call: TRBV27
cdr3_nt: TGTGCCAGCAGTTTGGGGGCAGGACAGGGGGCGGGTTCACCCCTCCACTTT
cdr3_aa: CASSLGAGQGAGSPLHF

j_call: TRBJ1-2
clone_size: .
d_call: .
v_call: TRBV10-3
cdr3_nt: TGTGCCATCAGTGGAACAGGCAGCTATGGCTACACCTTC
cdr3_aa: CAISGTGSYGYTF

j_call: TRBJ1-3
clone_size: few
d_call: .
v_call: TRBV11-1
cdr3_nt: TGTGCCAGCAGCTTATCCAAGCACCCCATACAGGACACCATATATTTT
cdr3_aa: CASSLSKHPIQDTIYF

j_call: TRBJ2-2
clone_size: .
d_call: .
v_call: TRBV2
cdr3_nt: TGTGCCACGTTACAGGGCGCGAACACCGGGGAGCTGTTTTTT
cdr3_aa: CATLQGANTGELFF

j_call: TRBJ1-4
clone_size: .
d_call: .
v_call: TRBV4-1
cdr3_nt: TGCGCCAGCAGCCAAGATCCGGGGGGAAGCCGCCATGAAAAACTGTTTTTT
cdr3_aa: CASSQDPGGSRHEKLFF

j_call: TRBJ1-2
clone_size: .
d_call: .
v_call: TRBV19
cdr3_nt: TGTGCCAGTAGACGGGGGGACTATGGCTACACCTTC
cdr3_aa: CASRRGDYGYTF

j_call: TRBJ2-4
clone_size: .
d_call: TRBD1
v_call: TRBV2
cdr3_nt: TGTGCCAGCAGTGAAGCGCTTGGGACAGGACGATTTTCGTACTTC
cdr3_aa: CASSEALGTGRFSYF

j_call: TRBJ2-7
clone_size: .
d_call: .
v_call: TRBV19
cdr3_nt: TGTGCCAGTAGTATAGTAGGACTTGGCCCCTACGAGCAGTACTTC
cdr3_aa: CASSIVGLGPYEQYF

j_call: TRBJ1-5
clone_size: .
d_call: .
v_call: TRBV4-3
cdr3_nt: TGCGCCAGCAGCCCAGAACAGACTAGCAATCAGCCCCAGCATTTT
cdr3_aa: CASSPEQTSNQPQHF

j_call: TRBJ1-3
clone_size: .
d_call: .
v_call: TRBV7-9
cdr3_nt: TGTGCCAGCAGCCCCCAGGAATACTCTGGAAACACCATATATTTT
cdr3_aa: CASSPQEYSGNTIYF

j_call: TRBJ1-1
clone_size: few
d_call: TRBD1
v_call: TRBV10-3
cdr3_nt: TGTGCCATCAGTGACCCTCCCGGGACAGGGAACACTGAAGCTTTCTTT
cdr3_aa: CAISDPPGTGNTEAFF

j_call: TRBJ2-2
clone_size: .
d_call: TRBD1
v_call: TRBV10-3
cdr3_nt: TGTGCCATCAGTGAGGGGACAGGGAACACCGGGGAGCTGTTTTTT
cdr3_aa: CAISEGTGNTGELFF

j_call: TRBJ1-5
clone_size: .
d_call: .
v_call: TRBV11-2
cdr3_nt: TGTGCCAGCAGCTTCGGAGGCAATCAGCCCCAGCATTTT
cdr3_aa: CASSFGGNQPQHF

j_call: TRBJ1-6
clone_size: .
d_call: TRBD1
v_call: TRBV7-6
cdr3_nt: TGTGCCAGCAGCATCCGGGACAGTAATTCACCCCTCCACTTT
cdr3_aa: CASSIRDSNSPLHF

j_call: TRBJ2-7
clone_size: once
d_call: TRBD2
v_call: TRBV14
cdr3_nt: TGTGCCAGCAGCCAGGCCGGGACTAGCGGCTACGAGCAGTACTTC
cdr3_aa: CASSQAGTSGYEQYF

j_call: TRBJ2-3
clone_size: .
d_call: .
v_call: TRBV5-1
cdr3_nt: TGCGCCAGCAGCTTGGGAGAGCACACAGATACGCAGTATTTT
cdr3_aa: CASSLGEHTDTQYF

j_call: TRBJ1-2
clone_size: .
d_call: TRBD1
v_call: TRBV4-2
cdr3_nt: TGTGCCAGCAGCCAAGATAGAACAGGGGCCTATGGCTACACCTTC
cdr3_aa: CASSQDRTGAYGYTF

j_call: TRBJ1-4
clone_size: .
d_call: .
v_call: TRBV7-2
cdr3_nt: TGTGCCAGCAGCATGAGGACAGCTAATGAAAAACTGTTTTTT
cdr3_aa: CASSMRTANEKLFF

j_call: TRBJ1-5
clone_size: .
d_call: .
v_call: TRBV19
cdr3_nt: TGTGCCAGTACCTGGGACACTCTCAATCAGCCCCAGCATTTT
cdr3_aa: CASTWDTLNQPQHF

j_call: TRBJ2-7
clone_size: .
d_call: .
v_call: TRBV10-3
cdr3_nt: TGTGCCATCAGTGATTCAGCAGGGAAGAGCTCAGGGTACGAGCAGTACTTC
cdr3_aa: CAISDSAGKSSGYEQYF

j_call: TRBJ2-5
clone_size: .
d_call: TRBD2
v_call: TRBV7-7
cdr3_nt: TGTGCCAGCAGCTCCCTAGCGGGAGGTTCAGAGACCCAGTACTTC
cdr3_aa: CASSSLAGGSETQYF

j_call: TRBJ2-3
clone_size: once
d_call: TRBD1
v_call: TRBV7-9
cdr3_nt: TGTGCCAGCAGCTCGGACAGGGCTAGCACAGATACGCAGTATTTT
cdr3_aa: CASSSDRASTDTQYF

j_call: TRBJ2-1
clone_size: .
d_call: .
v_call: TRBV27
cdr3_nt: TGTGCCAGCAGTTTAGCCCTGGGGGCAGGTGAGAAAAGTAATGAGCAGTTCTTC
cdr3_aa: CASSLALGAGEKSNEQFF

j_call: TRBJ1-1
clone_size: .
d_call: TRBD1
v_call: TRBV6-2/TRBV6-3
cdr3_nt: TGTGCCAGCAGTTCAACAGGGGGCACTGAAGCTTTCTTT
cdr3_aa: CASSSTGGTEAFF

j_call: TRBJ1-1
clone_size: .
d_call: .
v_call: TRBV7-3
cdr3_nt: TGTGCCAGCAGCGTGCGGGGCTGGAACGCTGAAGCTTTCTTT
cdr3_aa: CASSVRGWNAEAFF

j_call: TRBJ1-2
clone_size: .
d_call: .
v_call: TRBV5-6
cdr3_nt: TGTGCCAGCAGAGGTATGGGGCAAATTGGCTACACCTTC
cdr3_aa: CASRGMGQIGYTF

j_call: TRBJ1-1
clone_size: .
d_call: .
v_call: TRBV18
cdr3_nt: TGTGCCAGCTCACCTTCAGACAAGAACACTGAAGCTTTCTTT
cdr3_aa: CASSPSDKNTEAFF

j_call: TRBJ1-1
clone_size: .
d_call: .
v_call: TRBV5-1
cdr3_nt: TGCGCCAGCCGCCCCTCAGGGGAAACTGAAGCTTTCTTT
cdr3_aa: CASRPSGETEAFF

j_call: TRBJ1-2
clone_size: .
d_call: TRBD1
v_call: TRBV7-8
cdr3_nt: TGTGCCAGCTCATCTGTGGGTTCTTTTCTGACAGGGGAGTTTAGGGACTATGGCTACACCTTC
cdr3_aa: CASSSVGSFLTGEFRDYGYTF

j_call: TRBJ1-5
clone_size: .
d_call: .
v_call: TRBV7-2
cdr3_nt: TGTGCCAGCAGCGCCGTGGAGGGGCAGCCCCAGCATTTT
cdr3_aa: CASSAVEGQPQHF

j_call: TRBJ1-1
clone_size: .
d_call: .
v_call: TRBV5-4
cdr3_nt: TGTGCCAGCAGCTTCTCCGGAGGGATGGGCACTGAAGCTTTCTTT
cdr3_aa: CASSFSGGMGTEAFF

j_call: TRBJ1-3
clone_size: .
d_call: .
v_call: TRBV5-1
cdr3_nt: TGCGCCAGCGGCAGGGACTCTGGAAACACCATATATTTT
cdr3_aa: CASGRDSGNTIYF

j_call: TRBJ2-3
clone_size: once
d_call: .
v_call: TRBV24-1
cdr3_nt: TGTGCCACCAGTGATTTTAGCACTTCAGATACGCAGTATTTT
cdr3_aa: CATSDFSTSDTQYF

j_call: TRBJ2-5
clone_size: .
d_call: .
v_call: TRBV5-6
cdr3_nt: TGTGCCAGCAGCTCGACAAGGGGTGGAGAGACCCAGTACTTC
cdr3_aa: CASSSTRGGETQYF

j_call: TRBJ2-1
clone_size: .
d_call: .
v_call: TRBV6-2/TRBV6-3
cdr3_nt: TGTGCCAGCAGCCCCTGGAGGCCAAATGAGCAGTTCTTC
cdr3_aa: CASSPWRPNEQFF

j_call: TRBJ1-5
clone_size: .
d_call: .
v_call: TRBV19
cdr3_nt: TGTGCCAGTAGTATGGGGGCCATGCAGCCCCAGCATTTT
cdr3_aa: CASSMGAMQPQHF

j_call: TRBJ1-5
clone_size: .
d_call: .
v_call: TRBV4-1
cdr3_nt: TGCGCCAGCAGAGGGGGGGCCCGTGGTCAGCCCCAGCATTTT
cdr3_aa: CASRGGARGQPQHF

j_call: TRBJ1-1
clone_size: few
d_call: .
v_call: TRBV5-3
cdr3_nt: TGTGCCAGAAGCTTAGGACTCAATCGGGACACTGAAGCTTTCTTT
cdr3_aa: CARSLGLNRDTEAFF

j_call: TRBJ1-1
clone_size: .
d_call: .
v_call: TRBV12-3/TRBV12-4
cdr3_nt: TGTGCCAGCAGTTTTCGACAGCTTGCTGAAGCTTTCTTT
cdr3_aa: CASSFRQLAEAFF

j_call: TRBJ1-5
clone_size: .
d_call: TRBD1
v_call: TRBV30
cdr3_nt: TGTGCCGGATCCGGGACAGGGAATCAGCCCCAGCATTTT
cdr3_aa: CAGSGTGNQPQHF

j_call: TRBJ2-5
clone_size: few
d_call: TRBD2
v_call: TRBV5-6
cdr3_nt: TGTGCCAGCAGCTTGTGGCGGGAGGGCGAGACCCAGTACTTC
cdr3_aa: CASSLWREGETQYF

j_call: TRBJ2-4
clone_size: .
d_call: .
v_call: TRBV9
cdr3_nt: TGTGCCAGCAGCGTAGGTGCTAGCAGTGGTATCATTCAGTACTTC
cdr3_aa: CASSVGASSGIIQYF

j_call: TRBJ2-7
clone_size: .
d_call: .
v_call: TRBV10-3
cdr3_nt: TGTGCCATCAGTGAGTCAGTTGCGGCCACCTACGAGCAGTACTTC
cdr3_aa: CAISESVAATYEQYF

j_call: TRBJ2-5
clone_size: .
d_call: .
v_call: TRBV5-1
cdr3_nt: TGCGCCAGCAGCTTGGGAGGAGGGGAGACCCAGTACTTC
cdr3_aa: CASSLGGGETQYF

j_call: TRBJ1-1
clone_size: .
d_call: .
v_call: TRBV19
cdr3_nt: TGTGCCAGTAGGTCTAGGAACACTGAAGCTTTCTTT
cdr3_aa: CASRSRNTEAFF

j_call: TRBJ1-2
clone_size: .
d_call: .
v_call: TRBV11-2
cdr3_nt: TGTGCCAGCAACAACCTGGGCAGGGTTGGCTATGGCTACACCTTC
cdr3_aa: CASNNLGRVGYGYTF

j_call: TRBJ2-7
clone_size: .
d_call: TRBD2
v_call: TRBV5-1
cdr3_nt: TGCGCCAGCAGCTTGGATGGACTAGCGGGTTCTCGGGAGCAGTACTTC
cdr3_aa: CASSLDGLAGSREQYF

j_call: TRBJ2-1
clone_size: .
d_call: TRBD2
v_call: TRBV7-8
cdr3_nt: TGTGCCAGCAGCTTGACTAGCGGGAGCCACAATGAGCAGTTCTTC
cdr3_aa: CASSLTSGSHNEQFF

j_call: TRBJ1-1
clone_size: .
d_call: TRBD1
v_call: TRBV6-5
cdr3_nt: TGTGCCAGCAGTTACTCGATAAACAGGGGGCTTGCTGAAGCTTTCTTT
cdr3_aa: CASSYSINRGLAEAFF

j_call: TRBJ1-4
clone_size: .
d_call: TRBD1
v_call: TRBV4-1
cdr3_nt: TGCGCCAGCCGACCGGGACAGGGTGATGAAAAACTGTTTTTT
cdr3_aa: CASRPGQGDEKLFF

j_call: TRBJ2-3
clone_size: .
d_call: .
v_call: TRBV6-2/TRBV6-3
cdr3_nt: TGTGCCAGCAGTTGGGGCGGGATGCTGGCAGATACGCAGTATTTT
cdr3_aa: CASSWGGMLADTQYF

j_call: TRBJ1-2
clone_size: .
d_call: .
v_call: TRBV6-5
cdr3_nt: TGTGCCAGTACAGGGTTGAATGGCTACACCTTC
cdr3_aa: CASTGLNGYTF